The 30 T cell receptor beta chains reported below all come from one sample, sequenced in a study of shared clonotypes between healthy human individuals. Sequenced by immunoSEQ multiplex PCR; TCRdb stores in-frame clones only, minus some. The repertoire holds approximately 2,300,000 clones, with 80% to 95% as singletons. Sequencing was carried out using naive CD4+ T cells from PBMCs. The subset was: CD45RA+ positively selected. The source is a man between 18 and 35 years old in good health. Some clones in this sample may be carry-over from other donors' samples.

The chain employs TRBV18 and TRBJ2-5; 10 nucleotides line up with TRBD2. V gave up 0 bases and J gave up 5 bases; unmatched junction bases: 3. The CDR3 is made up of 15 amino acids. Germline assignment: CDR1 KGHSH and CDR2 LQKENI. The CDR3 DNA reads TGTGCCAGCTCACCACCACGAGCGGGAGGGGAGACCCAGTACTTC. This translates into CASSPPRAGGETQYF.

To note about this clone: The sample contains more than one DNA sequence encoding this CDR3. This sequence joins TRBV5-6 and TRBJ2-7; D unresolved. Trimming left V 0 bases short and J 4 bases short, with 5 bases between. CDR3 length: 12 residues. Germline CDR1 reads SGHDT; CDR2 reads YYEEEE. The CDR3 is CASSLVSYEQYF. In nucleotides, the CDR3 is TGTGCCAGCAGCTTGGTGAGTTACGAGCAGTACTTC.

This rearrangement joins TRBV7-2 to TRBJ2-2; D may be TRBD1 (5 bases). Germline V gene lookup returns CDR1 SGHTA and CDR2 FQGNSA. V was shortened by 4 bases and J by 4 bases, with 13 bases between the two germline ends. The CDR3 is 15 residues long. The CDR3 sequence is CASSSQTAFTGELFF. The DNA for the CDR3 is TGTGCCAGCAGCTCCCAGACAGCCTTCACCGGGGAGCTGTTTTTT. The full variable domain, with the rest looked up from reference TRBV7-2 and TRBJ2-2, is GAGVSQSPSNKVTEKGKDVELRCDPISGHTALYWYRQSLGQGLEFLIYFQGNSAPDKSGLPSDRFSAERTGGSVSTLTIQRTQQEDSAVYLCASSSQTAFTGELFFGEGSRLTVL.

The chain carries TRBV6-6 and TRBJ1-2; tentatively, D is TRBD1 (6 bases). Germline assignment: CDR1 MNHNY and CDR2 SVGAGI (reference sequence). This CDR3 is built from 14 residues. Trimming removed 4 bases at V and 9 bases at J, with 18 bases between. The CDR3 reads CASSSQTGPPSYTF. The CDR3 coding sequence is TGTGCCAGCAGTTCCCAAACAGGGCCTCCGAGCTACACCTTC.

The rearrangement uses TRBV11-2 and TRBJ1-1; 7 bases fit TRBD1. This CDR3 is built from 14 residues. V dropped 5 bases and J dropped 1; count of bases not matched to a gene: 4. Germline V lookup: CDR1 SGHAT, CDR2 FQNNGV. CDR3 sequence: CASSPWDRNTEAFF. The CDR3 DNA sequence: TGTGCCAGCAGCCCATGGGACAGGAACACTGAAGCTTTCTTT.

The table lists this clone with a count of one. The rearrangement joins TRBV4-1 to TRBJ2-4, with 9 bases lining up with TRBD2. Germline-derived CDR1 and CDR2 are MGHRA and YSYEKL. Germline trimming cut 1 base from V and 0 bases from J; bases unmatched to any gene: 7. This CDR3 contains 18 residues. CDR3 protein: CASSQGAGSGRAKNIQYF. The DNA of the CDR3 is TGCGCCAGCAGCCAAGGGGCGGGTAGCGGGAGAGCCAAAAACATTCAGTACTTC.

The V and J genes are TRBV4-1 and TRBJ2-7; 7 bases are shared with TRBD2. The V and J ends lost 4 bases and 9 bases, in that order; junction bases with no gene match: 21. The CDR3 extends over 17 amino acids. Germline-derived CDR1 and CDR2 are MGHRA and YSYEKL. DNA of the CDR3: TGCGCCAGCAGCCGCACCCCTGGCCGGGAGGAAACTCTCGGGCAGTACTTC. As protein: CASSRTPGREETLGQYF.

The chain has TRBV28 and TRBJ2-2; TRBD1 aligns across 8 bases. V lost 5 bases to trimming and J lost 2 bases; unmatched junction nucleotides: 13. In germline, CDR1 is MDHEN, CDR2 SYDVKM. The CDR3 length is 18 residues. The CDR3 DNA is TGTGCCAGCAGTCCGTACCCCAAACCAGGGGGCAACACCGGGGAGCTGTTTTTT. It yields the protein CASSPYPKPGGNTGELFF.

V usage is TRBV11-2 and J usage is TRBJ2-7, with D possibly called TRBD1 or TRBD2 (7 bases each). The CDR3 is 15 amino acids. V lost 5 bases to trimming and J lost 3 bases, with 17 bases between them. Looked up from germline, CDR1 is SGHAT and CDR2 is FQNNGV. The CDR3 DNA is TGTGCCAGCAGCAGCGGGACAGCCGATTTCTACGAGCAGTACTTC. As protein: CASSSGTADFYEQYF.

The CDR3 DNA reads as TGTGCCAGCATCAAAATCCGGGTTAGTCACTATGGCTACACCTTC. Translating it yields CASIKIRVSHYGYTF. This chain uses TRBV28 with TRBJ1-2; the D is unclear. The CDR3 sequence is 15 residues long. Looked up from germline, CDR1 is MDHEN and CDR2 is SYDVKM. The V end lost 7 bases, the J end lost 3 bases, and 18 bases lay between the germline ends.

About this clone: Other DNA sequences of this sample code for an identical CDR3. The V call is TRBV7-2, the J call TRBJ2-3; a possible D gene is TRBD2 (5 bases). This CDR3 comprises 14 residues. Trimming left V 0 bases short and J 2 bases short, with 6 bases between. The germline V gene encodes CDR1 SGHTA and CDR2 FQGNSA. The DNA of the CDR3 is TGTGCCAGCAGCTTAGCGAGGGCCACAGATACGCAGTATTTT. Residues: CASSLARATDTQYF.

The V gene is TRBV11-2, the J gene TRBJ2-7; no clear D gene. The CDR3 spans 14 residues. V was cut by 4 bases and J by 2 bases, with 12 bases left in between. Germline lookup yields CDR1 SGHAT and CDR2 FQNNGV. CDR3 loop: CASSYPTPTYEQYF. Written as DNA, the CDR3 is TGTGCCAGCAGCTACCCGACACCTACCTACGAGCAGTACTTC.

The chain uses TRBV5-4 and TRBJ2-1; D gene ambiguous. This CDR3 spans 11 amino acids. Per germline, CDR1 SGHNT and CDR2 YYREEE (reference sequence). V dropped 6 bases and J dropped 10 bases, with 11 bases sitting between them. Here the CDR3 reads CASTLTGEQFF. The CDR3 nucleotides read TGTGCCAGCACCCTGACTGGCGAGCAGTTCTTC.

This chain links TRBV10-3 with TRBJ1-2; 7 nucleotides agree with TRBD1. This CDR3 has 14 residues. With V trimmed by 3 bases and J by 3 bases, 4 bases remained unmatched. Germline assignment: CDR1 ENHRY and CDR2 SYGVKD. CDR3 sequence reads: CAISEAGQYYGYTF. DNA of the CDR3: TGTGCCATCAGTGAAGCGGGACAGTACTATGGCTACACCTTC.

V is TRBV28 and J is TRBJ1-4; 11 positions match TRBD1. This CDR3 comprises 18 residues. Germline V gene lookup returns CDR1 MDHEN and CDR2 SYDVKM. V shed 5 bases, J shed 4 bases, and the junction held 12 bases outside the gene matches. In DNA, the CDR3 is TGTGCCAGCAGTCTGCAAGGGACAGGGGGGTTCGATAATGAAAAACTGTTTTTT. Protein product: CASSLQGTGGFDNEKLFF.

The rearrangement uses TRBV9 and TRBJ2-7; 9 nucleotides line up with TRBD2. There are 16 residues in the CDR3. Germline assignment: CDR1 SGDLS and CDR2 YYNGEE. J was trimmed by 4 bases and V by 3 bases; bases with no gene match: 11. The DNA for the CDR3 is TGTGCCAGCAGCGGAGGGCGGGGTAGCGGGAGTTACGAGCAGTACTTC. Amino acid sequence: CASSGGRGSGSYEQYF.

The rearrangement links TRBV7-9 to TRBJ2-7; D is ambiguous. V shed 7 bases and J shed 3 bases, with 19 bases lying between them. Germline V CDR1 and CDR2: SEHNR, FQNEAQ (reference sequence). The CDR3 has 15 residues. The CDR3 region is CASTQASGGSYEQYF. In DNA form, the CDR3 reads TGTGCCAGCACCCAGGCATCGGGCGGCAGCTACGAGCAGTACTTC.

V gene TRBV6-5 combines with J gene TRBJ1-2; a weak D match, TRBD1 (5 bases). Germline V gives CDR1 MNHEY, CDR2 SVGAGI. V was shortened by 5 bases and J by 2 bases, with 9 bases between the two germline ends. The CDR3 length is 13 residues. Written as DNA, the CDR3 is TGTGCCAGCAGTCCACAGGAAAACTATGGCTACACCTTC. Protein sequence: CASSPQENYGYTF.

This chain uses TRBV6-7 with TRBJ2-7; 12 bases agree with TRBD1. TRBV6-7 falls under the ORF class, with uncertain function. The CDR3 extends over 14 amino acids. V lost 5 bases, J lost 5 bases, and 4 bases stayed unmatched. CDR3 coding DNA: TGTGCCAGCAGTGACGGGACAGGGGGCCACGAGCAGTACTTC. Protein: CASSDGTGGHEQYF.

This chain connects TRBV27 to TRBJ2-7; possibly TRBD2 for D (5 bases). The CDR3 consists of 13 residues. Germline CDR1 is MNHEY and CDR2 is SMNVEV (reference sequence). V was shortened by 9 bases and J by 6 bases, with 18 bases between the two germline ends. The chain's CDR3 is CASWSAVPPEQYF. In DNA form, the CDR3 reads TGTGCCAGTTGGTCAGCGGTTCCCCCCGAGCAGTACTTC.

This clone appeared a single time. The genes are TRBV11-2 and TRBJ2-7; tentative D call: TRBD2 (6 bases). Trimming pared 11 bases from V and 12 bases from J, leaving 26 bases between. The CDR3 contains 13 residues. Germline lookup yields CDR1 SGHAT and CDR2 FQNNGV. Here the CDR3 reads CASGSLAARSRYF. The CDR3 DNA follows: TGTGCCTCCGGCTCACTAGCAGCCCGTTCGAGGTACTTC.

The CDR3 is CASSPRKQGGPQHF. The CDR3 DNA reads as TGTGCCAGCTCACCACGCAAACAGGGTGGACCCCAGCATTTT. This chain connects TRBV18 to TRBJ1-5; possibly TRBD1 for D (6 bases). V dropped 1 base and J dropped 10 bases, with 14 bases sitting between them. Germline lookup yields CDR1 KGHSH and CDR2 LQKENI. The CDR3 totals 14 residues. Filled out from reference TRBV18 and TRBJ1-5, the complete variable domain reads NAGVMQNPRHLVRRRGQEARLRCSPMKGHSHVYWYRQLPEEGLKFMVYLQKENIIDESGMPKERFSAEFPKEGPSILRIQQVVRGDSAAYFCASSPRKQGGPQHFGDGTRLSIL.

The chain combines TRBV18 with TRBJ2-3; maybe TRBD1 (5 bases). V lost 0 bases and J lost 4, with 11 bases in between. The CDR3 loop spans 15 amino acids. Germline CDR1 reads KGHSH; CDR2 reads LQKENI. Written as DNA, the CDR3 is TGTGCCAGCTCACCACCGGGGCAGACTTCAGATACGCAGTATTTT. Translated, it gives CASSPPGQTSDTQYF.

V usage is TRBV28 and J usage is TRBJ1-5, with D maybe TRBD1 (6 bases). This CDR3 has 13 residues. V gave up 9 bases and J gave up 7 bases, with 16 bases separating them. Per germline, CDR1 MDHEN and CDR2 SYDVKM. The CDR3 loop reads CASHTGSGQPQHF. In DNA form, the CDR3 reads TGTGCCAGTCATACAGGGTCGGGGCAGCCCCAGCATTTT.

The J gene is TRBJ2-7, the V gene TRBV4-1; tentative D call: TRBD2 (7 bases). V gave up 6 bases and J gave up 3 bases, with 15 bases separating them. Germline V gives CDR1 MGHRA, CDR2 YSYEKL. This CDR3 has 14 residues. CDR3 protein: CASRKGGGSYEQYF. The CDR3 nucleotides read TGCGCCAGCAGAAAGGGGGGCGGGAGCTACGAGCAGTACTTC.

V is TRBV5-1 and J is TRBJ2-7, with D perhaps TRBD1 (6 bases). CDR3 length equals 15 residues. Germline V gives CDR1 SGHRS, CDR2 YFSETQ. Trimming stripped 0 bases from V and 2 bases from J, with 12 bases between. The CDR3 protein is CASSLAARGPYEQYF. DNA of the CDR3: TGCGCCAGCAGCTTGGCGGCCAGGGGTCCCTACGAGCAGTACTTC. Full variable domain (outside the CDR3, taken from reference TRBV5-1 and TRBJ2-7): KAGVTQTPRYLIKTRGQQVTLSCSPISGHRSVSWYQQTPGQGLQFLFEYFSETQRNKGNFPGRFSGRQFSNSRSEMNVSTLELGDSALYLCASSLAARGPYEQYFGPGTRLTVT.

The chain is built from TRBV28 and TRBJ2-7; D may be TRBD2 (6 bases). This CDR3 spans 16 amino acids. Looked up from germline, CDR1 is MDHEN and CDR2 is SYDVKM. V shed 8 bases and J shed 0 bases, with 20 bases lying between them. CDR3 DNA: TGTGCCAGCCGGAGATACCACCAGCGGGCCTCCTACGAGCAGTACTTC. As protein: CASRRYHQRASYEQYF.

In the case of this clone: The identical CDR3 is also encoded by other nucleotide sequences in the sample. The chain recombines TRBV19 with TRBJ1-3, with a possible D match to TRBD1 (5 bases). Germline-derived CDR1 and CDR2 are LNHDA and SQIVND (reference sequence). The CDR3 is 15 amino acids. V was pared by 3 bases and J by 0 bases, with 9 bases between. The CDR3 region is CASSITGSSGNTIYF. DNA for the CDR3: TGTGCCAGTAGTATTACAGGTTCCTCTGGAAACACCATATATTTT.

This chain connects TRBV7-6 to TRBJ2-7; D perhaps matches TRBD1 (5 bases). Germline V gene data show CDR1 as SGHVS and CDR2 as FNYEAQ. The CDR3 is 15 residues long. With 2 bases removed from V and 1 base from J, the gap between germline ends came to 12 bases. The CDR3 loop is CASSLQGLGSYEQYF. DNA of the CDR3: TGTGCCAGCAGCTTACAGGGTCTGGGATCCTACGAGCAGTACTTC.

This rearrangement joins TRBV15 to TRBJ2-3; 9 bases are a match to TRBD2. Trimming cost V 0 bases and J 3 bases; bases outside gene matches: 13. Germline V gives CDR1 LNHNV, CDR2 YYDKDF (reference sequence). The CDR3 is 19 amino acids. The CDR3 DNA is TGTGCCACCAGCAGAGACCCTTGGTTGCGGGAGGGCCCTACAGATACGCAGTATTTT. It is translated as CATSRDPWLREGPTDTQYF.